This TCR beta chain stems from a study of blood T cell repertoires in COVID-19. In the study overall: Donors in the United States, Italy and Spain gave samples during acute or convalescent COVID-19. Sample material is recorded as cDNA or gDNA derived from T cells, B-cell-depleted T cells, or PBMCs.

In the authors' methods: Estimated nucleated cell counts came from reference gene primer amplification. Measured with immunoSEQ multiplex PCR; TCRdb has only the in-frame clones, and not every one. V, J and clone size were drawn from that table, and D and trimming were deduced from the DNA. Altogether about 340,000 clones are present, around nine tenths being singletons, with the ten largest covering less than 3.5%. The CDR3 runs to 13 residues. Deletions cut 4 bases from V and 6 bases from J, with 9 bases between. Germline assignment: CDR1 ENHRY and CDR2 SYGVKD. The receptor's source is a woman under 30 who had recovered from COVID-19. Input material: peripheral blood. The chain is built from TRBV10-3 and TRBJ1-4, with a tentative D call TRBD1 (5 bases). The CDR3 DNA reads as TGTGCCATCAGTGTAGGGGCGGATGAAAAACTGTTTTTT. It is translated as CAISVGADEKLFF.